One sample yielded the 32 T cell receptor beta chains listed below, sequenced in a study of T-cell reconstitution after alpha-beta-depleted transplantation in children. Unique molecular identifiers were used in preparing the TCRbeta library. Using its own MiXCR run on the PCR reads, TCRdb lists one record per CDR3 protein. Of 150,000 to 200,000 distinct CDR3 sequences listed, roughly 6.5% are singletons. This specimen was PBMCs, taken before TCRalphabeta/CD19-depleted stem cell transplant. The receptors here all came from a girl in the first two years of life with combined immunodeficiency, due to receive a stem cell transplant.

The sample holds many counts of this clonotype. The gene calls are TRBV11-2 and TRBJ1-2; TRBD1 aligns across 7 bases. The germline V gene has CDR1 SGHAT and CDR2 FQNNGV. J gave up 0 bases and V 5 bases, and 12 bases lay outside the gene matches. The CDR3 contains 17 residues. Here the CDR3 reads CASSLPKGATSNYGYTF. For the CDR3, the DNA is TGTGCCAGCAGCCTGCCAAAGGGGGCGACTTCTAACTATGGCTACACCTTC.

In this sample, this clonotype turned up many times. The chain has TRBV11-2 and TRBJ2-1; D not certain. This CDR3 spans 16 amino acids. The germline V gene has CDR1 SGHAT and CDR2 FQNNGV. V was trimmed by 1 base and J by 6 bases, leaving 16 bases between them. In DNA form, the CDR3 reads TGTGCCAGCAGCTTAGGGATTCTAGGATTAGCCAATGAGCAGTTCTTC. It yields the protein CASSLGILGLANEQFF. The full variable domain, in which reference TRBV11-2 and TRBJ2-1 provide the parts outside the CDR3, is EAGVAQSPRYKIIEKRQSVAFWCNPISGHATLYWYQQILGQGPKLLIQFQNNGVVDDSQLPKDRFSAERLKGVDSTLKIQPAKLEDSAVYLCASSLGILGLANEQFFGPGTRLTVL.

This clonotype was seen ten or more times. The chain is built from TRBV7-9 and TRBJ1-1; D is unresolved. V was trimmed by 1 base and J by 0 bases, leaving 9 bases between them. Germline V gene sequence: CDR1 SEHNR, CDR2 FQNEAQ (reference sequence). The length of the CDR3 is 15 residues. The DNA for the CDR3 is TGTGCCAGCAGCTTAGGTCCGACGGTGAACACTGAAGCTTTCTTT. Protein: CASSLGPTVNTEAFF.

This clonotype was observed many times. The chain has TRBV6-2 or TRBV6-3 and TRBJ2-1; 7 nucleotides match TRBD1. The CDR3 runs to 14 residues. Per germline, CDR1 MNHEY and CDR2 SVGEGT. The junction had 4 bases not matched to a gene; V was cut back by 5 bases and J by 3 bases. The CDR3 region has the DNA TGTGCCAGCAGTCTAGGGGGCTTCTACAATGAGCAGTTCTTC. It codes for CASSLGGFYNEQFF.

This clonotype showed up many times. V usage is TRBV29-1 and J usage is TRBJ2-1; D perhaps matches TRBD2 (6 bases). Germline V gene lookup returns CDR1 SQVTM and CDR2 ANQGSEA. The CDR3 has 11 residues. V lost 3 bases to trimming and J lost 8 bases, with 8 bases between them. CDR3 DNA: TGCAGCGTTGAGTGGGGGGATGAGCAGTTCTTC. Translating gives CSVEWGDEQFF.

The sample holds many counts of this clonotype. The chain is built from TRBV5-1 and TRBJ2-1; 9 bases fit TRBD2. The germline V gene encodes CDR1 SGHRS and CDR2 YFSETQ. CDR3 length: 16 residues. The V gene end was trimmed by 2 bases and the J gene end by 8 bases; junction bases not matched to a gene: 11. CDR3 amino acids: CASSLPGLARGDEQFF. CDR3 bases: TGCGCCAGCAGCTTACCGGGACTAGCCCGAGGTGATGAGCAGTTCTTC.

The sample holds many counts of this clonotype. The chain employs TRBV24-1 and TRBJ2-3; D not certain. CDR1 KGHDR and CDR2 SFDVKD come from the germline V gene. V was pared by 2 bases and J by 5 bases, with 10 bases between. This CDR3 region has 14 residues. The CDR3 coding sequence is TGTGCCACCAGTGATTGGCCCCAGCGAGATACGCAGTATTTT. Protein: CATSDWPQRDTQYF.

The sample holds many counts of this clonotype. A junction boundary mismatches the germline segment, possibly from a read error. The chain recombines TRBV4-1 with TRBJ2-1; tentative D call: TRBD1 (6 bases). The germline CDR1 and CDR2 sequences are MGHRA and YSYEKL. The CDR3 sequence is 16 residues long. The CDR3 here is CASSQQQGRSDNEQFF. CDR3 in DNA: TGCGCCAGCAGCCAGCAACAGGGCCGCTCCGACAATGAGCAGTTCTTC.

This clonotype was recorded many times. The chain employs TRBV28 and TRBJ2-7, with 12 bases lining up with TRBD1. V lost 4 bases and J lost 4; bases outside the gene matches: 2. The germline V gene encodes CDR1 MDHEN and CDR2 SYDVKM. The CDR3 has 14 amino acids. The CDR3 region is CASSWDRGRYEQYF. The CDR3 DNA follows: TGTGCCAGCAGTTGGGACAGGGGGCGTTACGAGCAGTACTTC.

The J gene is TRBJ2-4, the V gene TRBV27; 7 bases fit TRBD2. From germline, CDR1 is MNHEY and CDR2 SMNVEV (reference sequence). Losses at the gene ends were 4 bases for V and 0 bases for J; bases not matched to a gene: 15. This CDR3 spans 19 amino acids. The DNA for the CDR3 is TGTGCCAGCAGTTGTGCGGGAGAGCCACCTACTCTAGCCAAAAACATTCAGTACTTC. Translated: CASSCAGEPPTLAKNIQYF.

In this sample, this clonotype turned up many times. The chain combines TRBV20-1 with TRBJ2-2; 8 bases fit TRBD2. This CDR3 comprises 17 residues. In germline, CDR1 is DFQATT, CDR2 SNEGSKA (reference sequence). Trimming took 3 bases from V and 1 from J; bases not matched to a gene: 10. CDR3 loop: CSARRAAGAVNTGELFF. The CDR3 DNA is TGCAGTGCTAGGAGGGCAGCGGGGGCTGTGAACACCGGGGAGCTGTTTTTT.

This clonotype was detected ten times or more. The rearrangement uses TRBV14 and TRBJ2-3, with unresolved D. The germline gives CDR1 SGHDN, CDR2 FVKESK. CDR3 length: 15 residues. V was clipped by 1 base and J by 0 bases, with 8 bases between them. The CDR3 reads CASSQVAASTDTQYF. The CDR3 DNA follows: TGTGCCAGCAGCCAAGTTGCAGCAAGCACAGATACGCAGTATTTT.

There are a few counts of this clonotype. CDR3 residues: CASSARDSLTPYYGYTF. The CDR3 nucleotides read TGTGCCAGCAGCGCCCGGGACTCCCTCACCCCCTACTATGGCTACACCTTC. The chain links TRBV7-9 to TRBJ1-2; D is possibly TRBD1 (5 bases). Trimming pared 5 bases from V and 3 bases from J, leaving 22 bases between. The CDR3 runs to 17 residues. Germline CDR1 SEHNR, CDR2 FQNEAQ (reference sequence).

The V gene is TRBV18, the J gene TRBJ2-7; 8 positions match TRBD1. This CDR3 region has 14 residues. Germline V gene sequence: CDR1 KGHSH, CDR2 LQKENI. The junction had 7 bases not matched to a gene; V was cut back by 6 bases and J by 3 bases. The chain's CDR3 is CASSPQTGGYEQYF. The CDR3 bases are TGTGCCAGCTCGCCTCAAACAGGGGGCTACGAGCAGTACTTC.

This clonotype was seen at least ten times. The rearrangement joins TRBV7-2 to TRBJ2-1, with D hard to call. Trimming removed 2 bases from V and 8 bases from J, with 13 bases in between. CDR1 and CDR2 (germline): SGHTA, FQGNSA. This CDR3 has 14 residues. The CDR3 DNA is TGTGCCAGCAGCTTATTGAACCTTGGCGATGAGCAGTTCTTC. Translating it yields CASSLLNLGDEQFF.

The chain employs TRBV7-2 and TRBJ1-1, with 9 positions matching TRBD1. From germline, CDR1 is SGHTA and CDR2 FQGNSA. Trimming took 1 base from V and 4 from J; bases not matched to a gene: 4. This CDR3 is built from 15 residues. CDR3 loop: CASSLGRGQGTEAFF. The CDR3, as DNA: TGTGCCAGCAGCTTAGGTCGGGGACAGGGCACTGAAGCTTTCTTT.

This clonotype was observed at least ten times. The CDR3 nucleotides are TGTGCCAGCAGCGTGGACGGGAGGACGGGTGAGCAGTTCTTC. Protein: CASSVDGRTGEQFF. The chain employs TRBV5-5 and TRBJ2-1; 7 positions agree with TRBD2. The CDR3 consists of 14 residues. V shed 4 bases, J shed 9 bases, and the junction held 10 bases outside the gene matches. Germline CDR1 is SGHKS and CDR2 is YYEKEE (reference sequence).

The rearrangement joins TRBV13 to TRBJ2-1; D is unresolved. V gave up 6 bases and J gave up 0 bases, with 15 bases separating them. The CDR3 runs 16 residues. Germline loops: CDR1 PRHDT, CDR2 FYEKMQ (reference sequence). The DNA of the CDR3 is TGTGCCAGCAGACAAACCTCACACCTCTCCTACAATGAGCAGTTCTTC. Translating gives CASRQTSHLSYNEQFF.

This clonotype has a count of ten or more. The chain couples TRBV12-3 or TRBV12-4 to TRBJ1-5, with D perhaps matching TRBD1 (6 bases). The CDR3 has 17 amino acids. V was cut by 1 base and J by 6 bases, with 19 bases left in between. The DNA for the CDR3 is TGTGCCAGCAGTTTAGTACACTCCAGGGGTGTCGTTCAGCCCCAGCATTTT. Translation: CASSLVHSRGVVQPQHF.

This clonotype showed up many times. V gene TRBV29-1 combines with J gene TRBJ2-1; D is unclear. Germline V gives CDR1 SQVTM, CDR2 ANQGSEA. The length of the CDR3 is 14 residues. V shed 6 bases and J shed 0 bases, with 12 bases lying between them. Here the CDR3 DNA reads TGCAGCGTCGTAATCACCAACTCCTACAATGAGCAGTTCTTC. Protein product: CSVVITNSYNEQFF.

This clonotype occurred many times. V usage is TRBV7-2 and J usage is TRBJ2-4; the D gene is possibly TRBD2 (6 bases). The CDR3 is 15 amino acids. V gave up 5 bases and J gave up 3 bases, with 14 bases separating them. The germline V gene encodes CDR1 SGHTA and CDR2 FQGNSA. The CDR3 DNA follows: TGTGCCAGCAGCCCACTCGGGGGAGTCAAAAACATTCAGTACTTC. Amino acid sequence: CASSPLGGVKNIQYF. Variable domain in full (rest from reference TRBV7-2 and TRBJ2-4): GAGVSQSPSNKVTEKGKDVELRCDPISGHTALYWYRQSLGQGLEFLIYFQGNSAPDKSGLPSDRFSAERTGGSVSTLTIQRTQQEDSAVYLCASSPLGGVKNIQYFGAGTRLSVL.

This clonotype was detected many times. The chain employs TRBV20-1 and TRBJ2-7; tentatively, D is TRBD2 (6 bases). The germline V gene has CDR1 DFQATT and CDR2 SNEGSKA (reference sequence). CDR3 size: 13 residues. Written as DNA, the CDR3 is TGCAGCCTGGAGGGGCCAGGGCTCTACGAGCAGTACTTC. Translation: CSLEGPGLYEQYF.

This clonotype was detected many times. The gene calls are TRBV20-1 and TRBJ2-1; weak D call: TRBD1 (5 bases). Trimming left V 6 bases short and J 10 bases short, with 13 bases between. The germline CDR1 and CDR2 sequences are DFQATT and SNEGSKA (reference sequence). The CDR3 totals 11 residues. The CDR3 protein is CSAPRVGEQFF. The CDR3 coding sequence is TGCAGTGCCCCCAGGGTGGGAGAGCAGTTCTTC.

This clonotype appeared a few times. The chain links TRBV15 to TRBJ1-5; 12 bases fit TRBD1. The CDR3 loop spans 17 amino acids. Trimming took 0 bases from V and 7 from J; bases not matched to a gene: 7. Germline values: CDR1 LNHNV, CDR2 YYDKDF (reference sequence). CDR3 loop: CATSRDGGTGGVQPQHF. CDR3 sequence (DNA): TGTGCCACCAGCAGAGATGGAGGGACAGGGGGCGTGCAGCCCCAGCATTTT.

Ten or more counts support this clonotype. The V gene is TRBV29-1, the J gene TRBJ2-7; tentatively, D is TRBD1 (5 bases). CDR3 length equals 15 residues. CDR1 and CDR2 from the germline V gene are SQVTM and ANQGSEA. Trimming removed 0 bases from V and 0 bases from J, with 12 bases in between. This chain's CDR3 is CSVEEVQASSYEQYF. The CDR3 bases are TGCAGCGTTGAAGAGGTACAGGCGAGCTCCTACGAGCAGTACTTC.

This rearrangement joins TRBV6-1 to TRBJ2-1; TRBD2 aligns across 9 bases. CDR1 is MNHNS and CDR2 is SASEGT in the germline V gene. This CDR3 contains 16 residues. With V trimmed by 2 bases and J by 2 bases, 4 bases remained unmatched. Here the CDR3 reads CASSEKGGGAYNEQFF. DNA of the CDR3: TGTGCCAGCAGTGAAAAGGGCGGGGGGGCCTACAATGAGCAGTTCTTC.

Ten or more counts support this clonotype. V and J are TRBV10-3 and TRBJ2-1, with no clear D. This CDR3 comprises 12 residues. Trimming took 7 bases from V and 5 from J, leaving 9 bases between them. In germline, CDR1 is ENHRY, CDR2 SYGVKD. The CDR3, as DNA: TGTGCCATCATAGGCAGGAACAATGAGCAGTTCTTC. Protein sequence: CAIIGRNNEQFF.

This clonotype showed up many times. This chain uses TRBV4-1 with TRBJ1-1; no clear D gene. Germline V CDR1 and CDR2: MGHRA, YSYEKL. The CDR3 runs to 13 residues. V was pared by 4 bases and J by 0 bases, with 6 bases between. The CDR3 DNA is TGCGCCAGCAGCCCGGGAATGAACACTGAAGCTTTCTTT. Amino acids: CASSPGMNTEAFF.

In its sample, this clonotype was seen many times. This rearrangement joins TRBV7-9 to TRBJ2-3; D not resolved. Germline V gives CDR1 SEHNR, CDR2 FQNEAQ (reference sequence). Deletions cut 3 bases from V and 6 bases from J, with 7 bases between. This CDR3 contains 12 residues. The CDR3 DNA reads TGTGCCAGCAGCTTTGATTCGGATACGCAGTATTTT. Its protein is CASSFDSDTQYF.

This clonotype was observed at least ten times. CDR3 in DNA: TGCGCCAGCAGCTTTGAGGGAGGGAAGCAAAACGTCCTGACTTTC. Protein product: CASSFEGGKQNVLTF. This sequence joins TRBV5-1 and TRBJ2-6, with TRBD2 matching over 7 bases. V shed 2 bases and J 10 bases; nucleotides not matched to a gene: 9. Looked up from germline, CDR1 is SGHRS and CDR2 is YFSETQ. The CDR3 spans 15 residues.

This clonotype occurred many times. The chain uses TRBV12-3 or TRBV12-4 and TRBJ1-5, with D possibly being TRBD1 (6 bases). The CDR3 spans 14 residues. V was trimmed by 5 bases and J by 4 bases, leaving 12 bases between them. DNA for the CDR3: TGTGCCAGCAGTCAAGACAGGAGTAATCAGCCCCAGCATTTT. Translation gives CASSQDRSNQPQHF.

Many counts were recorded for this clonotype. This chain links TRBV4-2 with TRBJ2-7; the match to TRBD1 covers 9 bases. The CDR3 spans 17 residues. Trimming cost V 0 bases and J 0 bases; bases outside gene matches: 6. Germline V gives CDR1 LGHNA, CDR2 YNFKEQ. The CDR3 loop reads CASSQDLGDRVSYEQYF. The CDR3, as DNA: TGTGCCAGCAGCCAAGATCTAGGGGACAGGGTCTCCTACGAGCAGTACTTC.